This is a list of T cell receptor beta chains from one sample in a study of persistence of HIV-infected CD4 T cells. These receptors' targets are unknown. Method: immunoSEQ multiplex PCR; TCRdb's copy keeps in-frame clones and lacks some. The sample lists 30,000 or so clones; roughly four fifths were seen once. The starting material was CD4+ T cells sorted from PBMCs after approximately 19-hour stimulation, obtained from a patient who received antiretroviral therapy. Receptors originate from an adult man with HIV who was CMV-seropositive. CDR3s include the opening cysteine and the closing phenylalanine or tryptophan. A D gene is named only where the DNA matches it firmly. Size is omitted from some rows. Given values are once, few, many or a class for expanded clones.

cdr3_length	d_call	v_call	clone_size	j_call	cdr3_aa	cdr3_nt
13	TRBD1	TRBV29-1	few	TRBJ1-1	CSVKTGLNTEAFF	TGCAGCGTCAAGACAGGGTTGAACACTGAAGCTTTCTTT
14	TRBD1	TRBV30	NA	TRBJ1-2	CAWNSRQGTYGYTF	TGTGCCTGGAACTCCAGACAGGGGACCTATGGCTACACCTTC
13	NA	TRBV30	NA	TRBJ2-2	CACDSANTGELFF	TGTGCCTGTGACAGCGCGAACACCGGGGAGCTGTTTTTT
14	NA	TRBV6-5	once	TRBJ1-5	CASTSGRPNQPQHF	TGTGCCAGCACCTCAGGAAGGCCCAATCAGCCCCAGCATTTT
15	NA	TRBV6-5	NA	TRBJ2-1	CASSYSRGRGNEQFF	TGTGCCAGCAGTTACTCCCGGGGCAGGGGCAATGAGCAGTTCTTC
11	NA	TRBV12-3/TRBV12-4	NA	TRBJ2-7	CASSFNYEQYF	TGTGCCAGCAGTTTTAACTACGAGCAGTACTTC
14	TRBD1	TRBV25-1	NA	TRBJ1-2	CASSTGGKNYGYTF	TGTGCCAGCAGTACAGGGGGTAAAAACTATGGCTACACCTTC
17	NA	TRBV7-6	medium-sized	TRBJ2-1	CASSRQGGAQTFGEQFF	TGTGCCAGCAGCCGACAAGGCGGGGCTCAAACATTCGGTGAGCAGTTCTTC
14	NA	TRBV4-3	NA	TRBJ2-1	CASSQDTQPNEQFF	TGCGCCAGCAGCCAAGATACACAGCCCAATGAGCAGTTCTTC
13	TRBD2	TRBV30	NA	TRBJ2-5	CAWERGGRETQYF	TGTGCCTGGGAGCGGGGGGGCAGGGAGACCCAGTACTTC
13	NA	TRBV12-3/TRBV12-4	NA	TRBJ2-7	CASRPARLSEQYF	TGTGCCAGCAGGCCCGCTAGGTTAAGTGAGCAGTACTTC
15	NA	TRBV5-1	NA	TRBJ1-1	CASSLTGPQGYEAFF	TGCGCCAGCAGCTTGACGGGCCCACAGGGATATGAAGCTTTCTTT
12	NA	TRBV5-6	NA	TRBJ2-7	CASSLPGYEQYF	TGTGCCAGCAGCTTGCCGGGATACGAGCAGTACTTC
14	NA	TRBV4-1	NA	TRBJ1-1	CASSQTYSYTEAFF	TGCGCCAGCAGTCAGACTTACAGTTACACTGAAGCTTTCTTT
12	NA	TRBV6-2/TRBV6-3	few	TRBJ1-2	CASSQGTYGYTF	TGTGCCAGCAGTCAGGGAACCTATGGCTACACCTTC
14	NA	TRBV30	NA	TRBJ1-2	CAWQWTQGGYGYTF	TGTGCCTGGCAATGGACCCAGGGTGGATATGGCTACACCTTC
15	NA	TRBV7-9	NA	TRBJ2-7	CASSLAAGSSYEQYF	TGTGCCAGCAGCTTAGCGGCAGGAAGCTCCTACGAGCAGTACTTC
12	NA	TRBV6-1	NA	TRBJ2-3	CASSERGDTQYF	TGTGCCAGCAGTGAACGCGGGGATACGCAGTATTTT
14	NA	TRBV7-9	once	TRBJ1-2	CASSWGLIGHGYTF	TGTGCCAGCAGCTGGGGTCTTATAGGTCACGGCTACACCTTC
11	NA	TRBV12-3/TRBV12-4	few	TRBJ2-3	CASSSTDTQYF	TGTGCCAGCAGTTCCACAGATACGCAGTATTTT
14	NA	TRBV10-3	NA	TRBJ1-1	CAISEGHPNTEAFF	TGTGCCATCAGTGAGGGCCACCCGAACACTGAAGCTTTCTTT
14	TRBD1	TRBV5-1	NA	TRBJ1-3	CASSLGTGANTIYF	TGCGCCAGCAGCCTTGGAACAGGGGCGAACACCATATATTTT
15	TRBD2	TRBV19	NA	TRBJ2-1	CASSTLAGGRNEQFF	TGTGCCAGTAGTACGCTAGCGGGGGGGCGGAATGAGCAGTTCTTC
16	NA	TRBV2	NA	TRBJ1-5	CASLRTVLDSNQPQHF	TGTGCCAGCCTCCGGACCGTTCTTGATAGCAATCAGCCCCAGCATTTT
14	TRBD2	TRBV9	NA	TRBJ2-1	CASSPAGGSDEQFF	TGTGCCAGCAGCCCAGCGGGGGGGTCGGATGAGCAGTTCTTC
18	NA	TRBV4-1	NA	TRBJ2-3	CASSQVRALVRNTDTQYF	TGCGCCAGCAGCCAAGTTCGGGCTTTAGTCCGCAACACAGATACGCAGTATTTT
15	TRBD1	TRBV2	NA	TRBJ1-5	CASRFQGGVDQPQHF	TGTGCCAGCAGATTTCAGGGGGGAGTGGATCAGCCCCAGCATTTT
15	NA	TRBV4-1	NA	TRBJ2-5	CASSQDRAGQETQYF	TGCGCCAGCAGCCAAGATCGGGCCGGCCAAGAGACCCAGTACTTC
17	NA	TRBV19	few	TRBJ1-5	CASSPGGGAISNQPQHF	TGTGCCAGTAGTCCTGGAGGGGGGGCGATAAGCAATCAGCCCCAGCATTTT
14	NA	TRBV2	few	TRBJ2-7	CASSPQGPSYEQYF	TGTGCCAGCAGTCCTCAGGGACCCTCCTACGAGCAGTACTTC
15	TRBD1	TRBV18	few	TRBJ1-2	CASSPAGQGDYGYTF	TGTGCCAGCTCACCGGCGGGACAGGGGGACTATGGCTACACCTTC
15	TRBD2	TRBV19	NA	TRBJ2-5	CASSIYGGAAKTQYF	TGTGCCAGTAGTATTTACGGGGGGGCCGCGAAGACCCAGTACTTC
12	NA	TRBV6-5	once	TRBJ1-2	CASIAGGYGYTF	TGTGCCAGCATTGCCGGAGGCTATGGCTACACCTTC
11	NA	TRBV20-1	NA	TRBJ2-7	CSAGTGWEQYF	TGCAGTGCAGGAACAGGGTGGGAGCAGTACTTC
16	NA	TRBV7-6	NA	TRBJ2-1	CASSLGPSTRVDEQFF	TGTGCCAGCAGCTTAGGCCCTTCCACTAGAGTCGATGAGCAGTTCTTC
13	NA	TRBV19	NA	TRBJ1-1	CASGQGMYTEAFF	TGTGCCAGTGGGCAAGGGATGTACACTGAAGCTTTCTTT
15	NA	TRBV25-1	NA	TRBJ2-1	CASNKGRGPYNEQFF	TGTGCCAGCAATAAGGGCAGGGGTCCCTACAATGAGCAGTTCTTC
13	NA	TRBV6-1	NA	TRBJ1-5	CASSQGYNQPQHF	TGTGCCAGCAGCCAGGGCTACAATCAGCCCCAGCATTTT
15	TRBD1	TRBV15	few	TRBJ1-2	CATSKLYRDSSGYTF	TGTGCCACCAGCAAATTGTACCGGGACAGTTCAGGCTACACCTTC
13	NA	TRBV3-1/TRBV3-2	NA	TRBJ1-5	CASSPARGGPQHF	TGTGCCAGCAGCCCAGCGAGGGGAGGGCCCCAGCATTTT
13	NA	TRBV6-2/TRBV6-3	NA	TRBJ1-6	CASSPDSDSPLHF	TGTGCCAGCAGCCCCGACAGTGATTCACCCCTCCACTTT
13	NA	TRBV14	few	TRBJ2-3	CASSGSFADTQYF	TGTGCCAGCAGCGGGTCCTTCGCAGATACGCAGTATTTT
10	NA	TRBV10-1	NA	TRBJ2-1	CASSYPGEFF	TGCGCCAGCAGTTACCCTGGAGAGTTCTTC
14	NA	TRBV6-5	NA	TRBJ1-3	CASTLGSTGNTIYF	TGTGCCAGCACCTTAGGGTCAACCGGAAACACCATATATTTT
17	TRBD1	TRBV5-6	NA	TRBJ1-3	CASSLGGQGPTGNTIYF	TGTGCCAGCAGCCTAGGGGGACAGGGCCCCACTGGAAACACCATATATTTT
15	NA	TRBV3-1/TRBV3-2	NA	TRBJ2-5	CASSQDGRGGETQYF	TGTGCCAGCAGCCAAGATGGTAGAGGAGGGGAGACCCAGTACTTC